These T cell receptor beta chains were read from a single sample in a study of blood T cell repertoires in COVID-19. The repertoire was sequenced with immunoSEQ multiplex PCR; TCRdb's copy has only in-frame clones and lacks some. The sample consists of 180,000 or so clones, 82% of them appearing once. Sequencing was performed on peripheral blood. The receptors originated from a human donor with acute or convalescent COVID-19. The donor label of this sample is uncertain. Each CDR3 is given with its conserved first and last residue. The D gene is left open where the match is weak. A clone size is listed for some rows: how often the clone was seen (once, few, many), or a class if it is expanded.

J | length | D | size | V | DNA | CDR3
TRBJ1-1 | 12 | - | - | TRBV29-1 | TGCAGCGCCAGGAGGGCAAACACTGAAGCTTTCTTT | CSARRANTEAFF
TRBJ1-6 | 11 | TRBD1 | - | TRBV20-1 | TGCAGTGCTAGACTCGGACAGGTTTTCCACTTT | CSARLGQVFHF
TRBJ2-5 | 13 | - | - | TRBV12-3/TRBV12-4 | TGTGCCAGCAGTTTAGGCGGAGCGAGGACCCAGTACTTC | CASSLGGARTQYF
TRBJ1-1 | 14 | TRBD1 | - | TRBV5-5 | TGTGCCAGCAGGCAGACAGGGGACGGCACTGAAGCTTTCTTT | CASRQTGDGTEAFF
TRBJ2-7 | 14 | - | - | TRBV11-2 | TGTGCCAGCAGCCTGAGCTGGGGAGACTACGAGCAGTACTTC | CASSLSWGDYEQYF
TRBJ2-7 | 15 | TRBD1 | - | TRBV23-1 | TGCGCCAGCACCCTCCAAAGGGGGCAGTACTACGAGCAGTACTTC | CASTLQRGQYYEQYF
TRBJ2-1 | 15 | TRBD2 | - | TRBV19 | TGTGCCAGTAGTTGGGGACTAGCCGCGGCATGGGAGCAGTTCTTC | CASSWGLAAAWEQFF
TRBJ2-7 | 20 | - | - | TRBV6-1 | TGTGCCAGCAGTGAAGCGCGAAGCCTAGGAGGGGTTCGCTTCTTAGACGAGCAGTACTTC | CASSEARSLGGVRFLDEQYF
TRBJ1-2 | 18 | TRBD1 | - | TRBV7-3 | TGTGCCAGCAGCCTCACCCCTTTACGGAGGGGGCAGGAGGAGGGCTACACCTTC | CASSLTPLRRGQEEGYTF
TRBJ1-4 | 16 | TRBD1 | once | TRBV5-8 | TGTGCCAGCAGCTTGGCCCTGACAGGGGGATTCGAAAAACTGTTTTTT | CASSLALTGGFEKLFF
TRBJ2-7 | 15 | TRBD1 | - | TRBV2 | TGTGCCAGCAATCAGGACAGGGGAAGCTCCTACGAGCAGTACTTC | CASNQDRGSSYEQYF
TRBJ2-7 | 15 | TRBD1 | - | TRBV28 | TGTGCCAGCAGTTTATGGGGGACAGGGGGCCACGAGCAGTACTTC | CASSLWGTGGHEQYF
TRBJ1-1 | 14 | - | - | TRBV2 | TGTGCCAGCAGAGGCGACAGAATGAACACTGAAGCTTTCTTT | CASRGDRMNTEAFF
TRBJ1-2 | 15 | TRBD1 | - | TRBV27 | TGTGCCAGCAGTTTTCTCTCAGGGGGCCGCTATGGCTACACCTTC | CASSFLSGGRYGYTF
TRBJ2-5 | 14 | - | - | TRBV5-1 | TGCGCCAGCAGCCCGACCAATGGGGGGGAGACCCAGTACTTC | CASSPTNGGETQYF
TRBJ2-7 | 15 | TRBD2 | - | TRBV18 | TGTGCCAGCTCACCACCTAGCGGGAGCTCCTACGAGCAGTACTTC | CASSPPSGSSYEQYF
TRBJ2-3 | 14 | TRBD2 | - | TRBV7-2 | TGTGCCAGCAGCCTTAGCGGGGGCACAGATACGCAGTATTTT | CASSLSGGTDTQYF
TRBJ2-7 | 17 | TRBD2 | - | TRBV11-2 | TGTGCCAGCAGCTTAACCCTCTTGAGCGGGAGAATCTACGAGCAGTACTTC | CASSLTLLSGRIYEQYF
TRBJ2-1 | 16 | - | - | TRBV7-2 | TGTGCCAGCAGCTTAGCGAGGAGGATCTCCTACAATGAGCAGTTCTTC | CASSLARRISYNEQFF
TRBJ1-2 | 14 | TRBD1 | - | TRBV3-1/TRBV3-2 | TGTGCCAGCAGCCAATTGCAGGGGGTCAGTGGCTACACCTTC | CASSQLQGVSGYTF
TRBJ1-5 | 14 | - | - | TRBV27 | TGTGCCAGCAGTTTATATAAGGGGGATCAGCCCCAGCATTTT | CASSLYKGDQPQHF
TRBJ2-1 | 14 | TRBD2 | - | TRBV29-1 | TGCAGCGTCTCCGGGGGTAGCGGGAGGGATGAGCAGTTCTTC | CSVSGGSGRDEQFF
TRBJ2-7 | 15 | TRBD1 | - | TRBV5-1 | TGCGCCAGCAGCCCGCCCTGGACAGGGCCGGGGGAGCAGTACTTC | CASSPPWTGPGEQYF
TRBJ2-1 | 14 | TRBD2 | - | TRBV29-1 | TGCAGCGTTACGGGACTAGCGGTCTACAATGAGCAGTTCTTC | CSVTGLAVYNEQFF
TRBJ2-6 | 14 | - | - | TRBV2 | TGTGCCAGCATGCGGAGCTCTGGGGCCAACGTCCTGACTTTC | CASMRSSGANVLTF
TRBJ1-2 | 14 | - | - | TRBV28 | TGTGCTACCGGGAACGGGGTCTTAAAAAGTGGCTACACCTTC | CATGNGVLKSGYTF
TRBJ1-1 | 16 | TRBD1 | - | TRBV7-8 | TGTGCCAGCAGGGCGACAGGGGGCGTTGGGAACACTGAAGCTTTCTTT | CASRATGGVGNTEAFF